This T cell receptor beta chain was captured by sequencing in a study of blood T cell repertoires in COVID-19. Study background: Samples of COVID-19 (acute and convalescent) were obtained from the United States, Italy and Spain. PBMCs, B-cell-depleted T cells, or T cells provided the cDNA or gDNA that made up the material.

Only one count was recorded for this clone. Original analysis: For nucleated cells, counts were estimated from reference gene primer amplification. Only in-frame clones appear in the TCRdb table, and some are missing; sequencing was by immunoSEQ multiplex PCR. V, J and clone size were drawn from that table, and D and trimming were deduced from the DNA. The table includes under 300,000 clones, around 90% detected once. Germline-derived CDR1 and CDR2 are LGHDT and YNNKEL (reference sequence). J lost 5 bases, V lost 0 bases, and 7 bases had no gene match. CDR3 size: 16 residues. The receptor was isolated from a woman aged 25-40 years with acute or convalescent COVID-19. V gene TRBV3-1 (or the pseudogene TRBV3-2) combines with J gene TRBJ1-5; 7 bases are a match to TRBD1. The sample comprised peripheral blood. CDR3 coding DNA: TGTGCCAGCAGCCAAGAGAGGTCAGGGGGATATCAGCCCCAGCATTTT. Its translation is CASSQERSGGYQPQHF.